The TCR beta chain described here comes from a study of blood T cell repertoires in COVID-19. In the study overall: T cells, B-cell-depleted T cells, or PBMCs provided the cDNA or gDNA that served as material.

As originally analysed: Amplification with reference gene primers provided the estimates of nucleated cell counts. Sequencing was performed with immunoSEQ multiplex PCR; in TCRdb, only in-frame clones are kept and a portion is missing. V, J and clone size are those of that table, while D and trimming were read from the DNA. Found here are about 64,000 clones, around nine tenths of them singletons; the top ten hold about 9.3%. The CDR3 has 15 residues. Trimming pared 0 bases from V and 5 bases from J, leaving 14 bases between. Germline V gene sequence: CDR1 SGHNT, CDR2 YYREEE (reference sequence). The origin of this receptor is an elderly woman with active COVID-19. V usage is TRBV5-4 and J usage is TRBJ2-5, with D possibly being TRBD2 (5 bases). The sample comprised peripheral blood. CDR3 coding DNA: TGTGCCAGCAGCTTGGGGGCCGGGGTCCTGGAGACCCAGTACTTC. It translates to CASSLGAGVLETQYF.